A single sample gave rise to the 2 T cell receptor beta chains below, sequenced in a study of blood T cells in healthy people across ages. A second PCR of 7 to 11 cycles used a sample-barcoded 5' primer and a J-beta primer mix. TCRdb re-analysed the 5' RACE reads in MiXCR, keeping a single row per CDR3 protein. The repertoire holds roughly 830,000 distinct CDR3 sequences, roughly 60% seen once, with about a quarter in the top ten. Specimen: blood. Source of these receptors: a man aged 25-45 years in good health.

Only a few counts were recorded for this clonotype. V gene TRBV6-6 combines with J gene TRBJ1-5, with unresolved D. Trimming stripped 2 bases from V and 0 bases from J, with 11 bases between. This CDR3 spans 16 amino acids. Germline V gene data show CDR1 as MNHNY and CDR2 as SVGAGI (reference sequence). The CDR3 DNA is TGTGCCAGCAGTTACAGATCCCCTTATAGCAATCAGCCCCAGCATTTT. Protein sequence: CASSYRSPYSNQPQHF.

V gene TRBV4-3 combines with J gene TRBJ2-5, with 10 bases aligning to TRBD1. Judging by the DNA end, TRBJ2-7 fits better; the J call may be wrong. Per the germline V gene, CDR1 is LGHNA and CDR2 is YSLEER. The CDR3 covers 16 residues. The CDR3 DNA reads as TGCGCCAGCAGCCAGGCCCGGGGACAGGGGCACTACGAGCAGTACTTC. As protein: CASSQARGQGHYEQYF.